This note documents a single TCR beta chain sequence. The protocol was immunoSEQ multiplex PCR, while the TCRdb copy is restricted to in-frame clones and leaves out a portion. The profile shows fewer than 25,000 clones, roughly 89% of them singletons. This entry comes from a study of T cell changes during pregnancy in multiple sclerosis. Germline lookup yields CDR1 SGHRS and CDR2 YFSETQ. The CDR3 loop spans 16 amino acids. The V and J ends lost 6 bases and 3 bases, in that order; junction bases with no gene match: 13. V is TRBV5-1 and J is TRBJ2-7; 9 positions match TRBD2. This receptor was obtained from a female donor in good health, enrolled as a control in a pregnancy study. The source was CD4+ T cells from peripheral blood mononuclear cells, collected in the third trimester of pregnancy. CDR3 sequence (DNA): TGCGCCAGCACCCCACCCCCGGGTAGCGGGAGCTACGAGCAGTACTTC. Residues: CASTPPPGSGSYEQYF.